These 20 T cell receptor beta chains came from one sample sequenced in a study of T cells in Graves' hyperthyroidism and ophthalmopathy (dated by TCRdb to about 2019). The method was multiplex PCR. Sequencing was carried out with an Illumina HiSeq 2000. Amplification of TCR beta CDR3 regions was carried out from RNA transcripts. A first-round RT-PCR of the TCR CDR3 used the HTBI primer set with the Qiagen OneStep RT-PCR kit. TCRdb reran the public reads through fastp at Q25 and MiXCR, keeping productive beta chains. Rows with a matching CDR3 protein are joined into one entry that keeps the most common DNA and genes. The table for this sample lists approximately 640,000 distinct CDR3 sequences; 15% to 20% of them were counted only once. 3% to 4% of the sample belongs to the ten largest clones. What was sequenced was blood. The receptors come from a woman under 40 with Graves' hyperthyroidism.

This clonotype was picked up a small number of times. This chain links TRBV29-1 with TRBJ2-7, with a possible D match to TRBD2 (7 bases). This CDR3 is built from 14 residues. CDR1 and CDR2 (germline): SQVTM, ANQGSEA. V was clipped by 3 bases and J by 3 bases, with 15 bases between them. CDR3 amino acids: CSVEGGGPYYEQYF. CDR3 DNA sequence: TGCAGCGTTGAGGGAGGGGGACCATACTACGAGCAGTACTTC.

The V gene is TRBV20-1, the J gene TRBJ2-1; 7 positions match TRBD1. V was clipped by 5 bases and J by 3 bases; unmatched bases: 7. This CDR3 contains 14 residues. Germline-derived CDR1 and CDR2 are DFQATT and SNEGSKA (reference sequence). This CDR3 is CSALTGRDYNEQFF. In DNA, the CDR3 is TGCAGTGCTTTGACAGGGCGAGACTACAATGAGCAGTTCTTC.

Ten or more counts support this clonotype. Here the CDR3 reads CASSSRPGLTLWELFF. CDR3 DNA sequence: TGTGCCAGCAGCTCACGACCGGGACTTACGCTGTGGGAGCTGTTTTTT. The J gene is TRBJ2-2, the V gene TRBV7-2; D may be TRBD2 (6 bases). V was pared by 4 bases and J by 9 bases, with 21 bases between. This CDR3 is built from 16 residues. Germline CDR1 and CDR2: SGHTA and FQGNSA.

J is TRBJ1-5 and V is TRBV12-5; possibly TRBD1 for D (6 bases). This CDR3 has 14 amino acids. Germline V lookup: CDR1 LGHNT, CDR2 FRNRAP. V lost 1 base, J lost 6 bases, and 10 bases lay in between. The CDR3 DNA reads TGTGCTAGTGGTTTGGAGGGGGTGAGTCAGCCCCAGCATTTT. It translates to CASGLEGVSQPQHF.

Only a few counts were recorded for this clonotype. The chain recombines TRBV7-3 with TRBJ1-6; D call uncertain. V lost 5 bases and J lost 7, with 9 bases in between. Germline V gene lookup returns CDR1 SGHTA and CDR2 FQGTGA. This CDR3 has 13 residues. The CDR3 coding sequence is TGTGCCAGCAGCCTCGGGAGGAATTCACCCCTCCACTTT. The encoded protein is CASSLGRNSPLHF.

This chain links TRBV6-2 or TRBV6-3 with TRBJ1-2; the D gene is possibly TRBD1 (5 bases). Trimming removed 2 bases at V and 7 bases at J, with 11 bases between. The CDR3 is 13 residues long. CDR1 and CDR2 from the germline V gene are MNHEY and SVGEGT. The CDR3 DNA follows: TGTGCCAGCAGTTACGGGACCAGACTTGGCTACACCTTC. Residues: CASSYGTRLGYTF.

This clonotype came up many times. The rearrangement joins TRBV7-6 to TRBJ2-3, with 13 bases matching TRBD2. The junction had 1 base not matched to a gene; V was cut back by 4 bases and J by 6 bases. The germline gives CDR1 SGHVS, CDR2 FNYEAQ. The CDR3 runs to 14 residues. The CDR3 DNA reads TGTGCCAGCAGCTGGACTAGCGGGAGTGATACGCAGTATTTT. Its translation: CASSWTSGSDTQYF.

This chain connects TRBV20-1 to TRBJ2-5; D might be TRBD1 (5 bases). CDR1 is DFQATT and CDR2 is SNEGSKA in the germline V gene (reference sequence). The V and J ends lost 6 bases and 0 bases respectively, with 8 bases between them. The CDR3 has 12 residues. The CDR3 nucleotides are TGCAGTGCGACAGAGCACCAAGAGACCCAGTACTTC. This sequence encodes CSATEHQETQYF.

This clonotype was recorded at least ten times. The chain joins TRBV18 to TRBJ2-3; 8 nucleotides align to TRBD1. Germline trimming cut 0 bases from V and 1 base from J; bases unmatched to any gene: 0. CDR3 length equals 15 residues. Per germline, CDR1 KGHSH and CDR2 LQKENI. The CDR3 here is CASSPPGQGTDTQYF. Written as DNA, the CDR3 is TGTGCCAGCTCACCACCGGGACAGGGCACAGATACGCAGTATTTT.

This clonotype showed up many times. This chain connects TRBV3-1 to TRBJ2-3; 7 positions agree with TRBD2. The CDR3 is 14 amino acids. V trimming: 8 bases; J trimming: 1 base; junction bases outside the gene matches: 6. Germline V gives CDR1 LGHDT, CDR2 YNNKEL (reference sequence). The CDR3 coding sequence is TGTGCCAGCGGTTTACGGGAGGGCACAGATACGCAGTATTTT. Amino acid sequence: CASGLREGTDTQYF.

The sample holds many counts of this clonotype. The CDR3 is CASSAGQGPGNQPQHF. CDR3 sequence (DNA): TGTGCCAGCAGCGCCGGACAGGGGCCAGGCAATCAGCCCCAGCATTTT. V and J are TRBV9 and TRBJ1-5; 9 bases agree with TRBD1. V dropped 3 bases and J dropped 2; count of bases not matched to a gene: 6. Germline V gene sequence: CDR1 SGDLS, CDR2 YYNGEE. The length of the CDR3 is 16 residues.

This clonotype was picked up a small number of times. This chain uses TRBV4-2 with TRBJ2-1, with D perhaps being TRBD1 or TRBD2 (5 bases each). V lost 0 bases and J 5 bases, leaving 8 bases between the germline ends. Per germline, CDR1 LGHNA and CDR2 YNFKEQ. The CDR3 totals 14 residues. CDR3 nucleotides: TGTGCCAGCAGCCAAGAATCGGGGCACAATGAGCAGTTCTTC. It translates to CASSQESGHNEQFF.

This clonotype was observed many times. The gene calls are TRBV6-1 and TRBJ2-4; 7 bases are shared with TRBD2. CDR3 length: 13 residues. Trimming took 8 bases from V and 7 from J; bases not matched to a gene: 8. The V gene's germline CDR1 is MNHNS and CDR2 SASEGT. The CDR3 region has the DNA TGTGCCAGCGGCATCGCGGGAGTCAACATTCAGTACTTC. Translating it yields CASGIAGVNIQYF.

This clonotype was seen ten or more times. This chain links TRBV2 with TRBJ2-2; D is possibly TRBD1 (6 bases). CDR1 is SNHLY and CDR2 is FYNNEI in the germline V gene. Trimming took off 6 bases at V and 2 bases at J, with 13 bases between the two ends. The CDR3 runs to 15 residues. CDR3 amino acids: CASRVRTANTGELFF. The CDR3 DNA sequence: TGTGCCAGCAGGGTTAGGACAGCAAACACCGGGGAGCTGTTTTTT. The entire variable domain, with the rest obtained from reference TRBV2 and TRBJ2-2, is as follows: EPEVTQTPSHQVTQMGQEVILRCVPISNHLYFYWYRQILGQKVEFLVSFYNNEISEKSEIFDDQFSVERPDGSNFTLKIRSTKLEDSAMYFCASRVRTANTGELFFGEGSRLTVL.

This clonotype showed up many times. This CDR3 reads CASSPPAGSDTQYF. The CDR3 DNA follows: TGTGCCAGCAGTCCCCCCGCGGGGTCAGATACGCAGTATTTT. This sequence joins TRBV28 and TRBJ2-3; TRBD2 might be the D (6 bases). V was shortened by 5 bases and J by 4 bases, with 13 bases between the two germline ends. The CDR3 consists of 14 residues. Germline V CDR1 and CDR2: MDHEN, SYDVKM.

This clonotype was detected many times. The chain links TRBV30 to TRBJ2-3; 7 bases agree with TRBD2. The CDR3 consists of 15 residues. V lost 2 bases, J lost 6 bases, and 11 bases stayed unmatched. Looked up from germline, CDR1 is GTSNPN and CDR2 is SVGIG (reference sequence). The CDR3 coding sequence is TGTGCCTGGAGTACGAAGGGGACCGGGGGGGATACGCAGTATTTT. It is translated as CAWSTKGTGGDTQYF.

The gene calls are TRBV12-5 and TRBJ1-2; D gene uncertain. The germline CDR1 and CDR2 sequences are LGHNT and FRNRAP. The CDR3 is made up of 12 amino acids. Trimming took 4 bases from V and 5 from J, leaving 8 bases between them. The CDR3 is CASGSNGYGYTF. CDR3 nucleotides: TGTGCTAGTGGTTCCAACGGGTATGGCTACACCTTC.

This clonotype was seen at least ten times. This chain uses TRBV12-3 or TRBV12-4 with TRBJ2-3; no reliable D call. CDR3 length: 13 residues. The V and J ends lost 6 bases and 8 bases respectively, with 15 bases between them. The CDR3 region has the DNA TGTGCCAGCAGCCAAACTGCTGGCGGTACGCAGTATTTT. It translates to CASSQTAGGTQYF.

The V gene is TRBV5-1, the J gene TRBJ2-1; D could derive from TRBD1 or TRBD2 (5 bases each). V was cut by 3 bases and J by 2 bases, with 15 bases left in between. The CDR3 is made up of 16 amino acids. CDR1 is SGHRS and CDR2 is YFSETQ in the germline V gene. Written as DNA, the CDR3 is TGCGCCAGCAGCTCGAACCGGGACGGGACCTACAATGAGCAGTTCTTC. Amino acid sequence: CASSSNRDGTYNEQFF.

V usage is TRBV29-1 and J usage is TRBJ2-3, with a possible D match to TRBD1 (5 bases). This CDR3 comprises 12 residues. Trimming shortened V by 5 bases and J by 0 bases, and 6 bases separated the two germline ends. CDR1 SQVTM and CDR2 ANQGSEA come from the germline V gene. In nucleotides, the CDR3 is TGCAGCGTTTACAGGAGCACAGATACGCAGTATTTT. Residues: CSVYRSTDTQYF.